Presented here are 3 T cell receptor beta chains from one specimen sequenced in a study of blood T cell repertoires in COVID-19. Using immunoSEQ multiplex PCR, the repertoire was profiled, and TCRdb retains in-frame clones only, with some absent. The sample yields under 200,000 clones, around 80% seen once. The specimen sequenced was PBMCs or T cells enriched from blood (not recorded which). Source of these receptors: a woman aged 45 to 65 in a cohort exposed to, infected with or recovered from COVID-19 (not recorded which).

This sequence joins TRBV6-1 and TRBJ2-7; 7 bases line up with TRBD1. V was clipped by 3 bases and J by 5 bases; unmatched bases: 4. This CDR3 region has 13 residues. The germline gives CDR1 MNHNS, CDR2 SASEGT. This CDR3 is CASSEQGDNEQYF. The CDR3, as DNA: TGTGCCAGCAGTGAGCAGGGGGACAACGAGCAGTACTTC.

The chain employs TRBV6-1 and TRBJ2-7; possible D gene TRBD1, 6 bases. Trimming cost V 3 bases and J 11 bases, with 14 bases left between them. The CDR3 runs 12 residues. Germline CDR1 and CDR2: MNHNS and SASEGT. The CDR3 is CASSDAGQIEYF. The CDR3 nucleotides read TGTGCCAGCAGTGACGCCGGACAGATCGAGTACTTC.

The rearrangement links TRBV28 to TRBJ2-7, with unresolved D. V was cut by 3 bases and J by 0 bases, with 6 bases left in between. Germline CDR1 MDHEN, CDR2 SYDVKM. CDR3 length: 13 amino acids. The CDR3 region is CASSFTNSYEQYF. The CDR3 DNA reads TGTGCCAGCAGTTTCACTAACTCCTACGAGCAGTACTTC.